This note documents a single T cell receptor (beta chain) sequence. The sample is drawn from a study of OX40 agonist ivuxolimab in advanced cancers. The protocol was immunoSEQ multiplex PCR, while the TCRdb copy is restricted to in-frame clones and leaves out a portion. The table lists just under 85,000 clones, approximately 88% of them singletons. CDR1 SGHNT and CDR2 YYREEE come from the germline V gene (reference sequence). This CDR3 comprises 13 residues. Trimming pared 2 bases from V and 8 bases from J, leaving 13 bases between. The chain combines TRBV5-4 with TRBJ1-2; D gene unclear. This clonotype was sampled from an adult with an advanced solid tumor such as melanoma, head and neck, liver or kidney cancer. The sequenced sample was CD4+ or CD8+ T cells sorted from blood, obtained in a trial of the OX40 agonist ivuxolimab. In DNA, the CDR3 is TGTGCCAGCAGCTTTCTTGAGGGCTCAGGCTACACCTTC. It translates to CASSFLEGSGYTF. The complete variable domain, with remaining parts taken from reference TRBV5-4 and TRBJ1-2, reads ETGVTQSPTHLIKTRGQQVTLRCSSQSGHNTVSWYQQALGQGPQFIFQYYREEENGRGNFPPRFSGLQFPNYSSELNVNALELDDSALYLCASSFLEGSGYTFGSGTRLTVV.